These T cell receptor beta chains were read from a single sample in a study of blood T cell repertoires in COVID-19. Sequenced by immunoSEQ multiplex PCR; TCRdb stores in-frame clones only, minus some. Of a few hundred thousand clones detected, around 87% appear once; the ten largest clones hold 1.8%. Sequencing was done on a sample of PBMCs or T cells enriched from blood (not recorded which). The receptors shown here come from a woman in her forties who had recovered from COVID-19. The CDR3 runs from the conserved cysteine through the conserved F or W. D genes are given only for firm matches. Part of the rows lack a size; the others show once, few, many or a class for expanded clones.

>TRBV9|13|NA|NA|TRBJ2-5
CASSPYTGETQYF
TGTGCCAGCAGCCCGTACACGGGGGAGACCCAGTACTTC
>TRBV4-2|18|TRBD2|NA|TRBJ2-2
CASSQEDPLAGNTGELFF
TGTGCCAGCAGCCAAGAGGACCCGCTAGCGGGGAACACCGGGGAGCTGTTTTTT
>TRBV6-5|13|NA|NA|TRBJ2-3
CASSYGGPDTQYF
TGTGCCAGCAGTTACGGAGGTCCAGATACGCAGTATTTT
>TRBV18|14|TRBD1|once|TRBJ1-2
CASSPGTGEYGYTF
TGTGCCAGCTCACCAGGGACAGGCGAATATGGCTACACCTTC
>TRBV11-2|14|NA|NA|TRBJ2-4
CASSSRIAKNIQYF
TGTGCCAGCAGCTCGAGGATAGCCAAAAACATTCAGTACTTC
>TRBV7-9|16|TRBD2|NA|TRBJ2-3
CASSPATSGNTDTQYF
TGTGCCAGCAGCCCGGCGACTAGCGGAAACACAGATACGCAGTATTTT
>TRBV6-5|14|TRBD2|once|TRBJ2-1
CASSLASSGGEQFF
TGTGCCAGCAGTCTCGCTTCTAGCGGCGGTGAGCAGTTCTTC
>TRBV10-3|18|TRBD1|NA|TRBJ1-1
CAISEYGIGQGAKTEAFF
TGTGCCATCAGTGAGTACGGGATAGGACAGGGGGCTAAGACTGAAGCTTTCTTT
>TRBV4-1|13|NA|NA|TRBJ1-1
CASSQGDGSEAFF
TGCGCCAGCAGCCAAGGGGATGGGAGTGAAGCTTTCTTT
>TRBV19|14|NA|NA|TRBJ1-2
CASSMGPRNYGYTF
TGTGCCAGTAGTATGGGGCCACGAAACTATGGCTACACCTTC
>TRBV4-3|15|NA|NA|TRBJ2-2
CASSQAAPADGELFF
TGCGCCAGCAGCCAAGCGGCTCCGGCGGATGGGGAGCTGTTTTTT
>TRBV30|12|NA|NA|TRBJ1-2
CAWSPSSGGYTF
TGTGCCTGGAGTCCCTCTAGTGGGGGCTACACCTTC
>TRBV27|17|NA|NA|TRBJ2-5
CASSFRAQDSLQETQYF
TGTGCCAGCAGTTTCCGCGCCCAAGACAGCCTCCAAGAGACCCAGTACTTC
>TRBV28|14|NA|once|TRBJ1-2
CASSLIAASYGYTF
TGTGCCAGCAGTTTAATAGCAGCCTCCTATGGCTACACCTTC
>TRBV5-6|11|NA|NA|TRBJ1-2
CASSLEGGYTF
TGTGCCAGCAGCCTGGAGGGGGGCTACACCTTC
>TRBV7-9|13|NA|NA|TRBJ1-4
CASRRGANEKLFF
TGTGCCAGCAGACGGGGAGCTAATGAAAAACTGTTTTTT
>TRBV12-5|16|TRBD2|NA|TRBJ2-1
CASGLITSGFLNEQFF
TGTGCTAGTGGTTTGATCACTAGCGGATTCTTGAATGAGCAGTTCTTC
>TRBV7-2|15|NA|NA|TRBJ1-5
CASSLGLLGNQPQHF
TGTGCCAGCAGCTTGGGGCTCCTAGGCAATCAGCCCCAGCATTTT
>TRBV4-3|15|TRBD1|NA|TRBJ1-6
CASSHPDRENSPLHF
TGCGCCAGCAGCCATCCTGACAGGGAGAATTCACCCCTCCACTTT
>TRBV5-4|14|NA|NA|TRBJ2-7
CASSLYGEDYEQYF
TGTGCCAGCAGCTTGTACGGGGAGGACTACGAGCAGTACTTC
>TRBV19|14|NA|NA|TRBJ2-7
CASSIKEGPYEQYF
TGTGCCAGTAGTATAAAGGAGGGACCCTACGAGCAGTACTTC
>TRBV15|16|TRBD2|NA|TRBJ2-1
CATSRVSGNRYNEQFF
TGTGCCACCAGCAGAGTGAGCGGGAATAGGTACAATGAGCAGTTCTTC
>TRBV21-1|17|NA|few|TRBJ2-4
CASSKGGQGLAKNIQYF
TGTGCCAGCAGCAAAGGTGGGCAGGGCTTAGCCAAAAACATTCAGTACTTC
>TRBV11-2|15|NA|NA|TRBJ1-5
CASSLEDFSNQPQHF
TGTGCCAGCAGCTTAGAGGACTTTAGCAATCAGCCCCAGCATTTT
>TRBV19|13|TRBD1|NA|TRBJ1-1
CASSRTGDTEAFF
TGTGCCAGTAGTAGGACAGGGGACACTGAAGCTTTCTTT
>TRBV10-3|15|NA|NA|TRBJ1-1
CAISETGTSNTEAFF
TGTGCCATCAGTGAGACCGGGACATCGAACACTGAAGCTTTCTTT
>TRBV6-2/TRBV6-3|15|TRBD1|few|TRBJ2-7
CASSYSISGTDEQYF
TGTGCCAGCAGTTACTCGATTTCGGGGACAGACGAGCAGTACTTC
>TRBV12-5|13|TRBD1|NA|TRBJ1-3
CASGLEGANTIYF
TGTGCTAGTGGTTTGGAGGGGGCGAACACCATATATTTT
>TRBV6-1|17|TRBD1|few|TRBJ1-1
CASSEGGRGLLSTEAFF
TGTGCCAGCAGTGAAGGAGGCAGGGGGCTCCTTTCCACTGAAGCTTTCTTT
>TRBV2|12|NA|NA|TRBJ2-7
CASTDNRDEQYF
TGTGCCAGCACGGACAATAGAGACGAGCAGTACTTC
>TRBV4-2|16|NA|NA|TRBJ2-5
CASSQESAGGWETQYF
TGTGCCAGCAGCCAAGAAAGTGCAGGGGGGTGGGAGACCCAGTACTTC
>TRBV6-2/TRBV6-3|17|TRBD1|NA|TRBJ2-2
CASSYSGQATNTGELFF
TGTGCCAGCAGTTACTCGGGACAGGCGACGAACACCGGGGAGCTGTTTTTT
>TRBV4-2|16|TRBD2|NA|TRBJ2-1
CASSSSSGRRYNEQFF
TGTGCCAGCAGCTCATCTAGCGGGAGGCGGTACAATGAGCAGTTCTTC
>TRBV7-8|16|NA|NA|TRBJ2-2
CASSLGRTPNTGELFF
TGTGCCAGCAGCTTAGGACGGACTCCGAACACCGGGGAGCTGTTTTTT
>TRBV12-5|15|NA|NA|TRBJ1-4
CASGPNSRVGEKLFF
TGTGCTAGTGGTCCCAACTCCAGGGTGGGGGAAAAACTGTTTTTT
>TRBV5-1|13|NA|NA|TRBJ1-5
CASSPEGGQPQHF
TGCGCCAGCAGTCCAGAGGGAGGGCAGCCCCAGCATTTT
>TRBV28|15|TRBD2|once|TRBJ2-1
CASTIAGGAIDEQFF
TGTGCCAGTACTATAGCGGGAGGGGCCATCGATGAGCAGTTCTTC
>TRBV7-5|13|NA|NA|TRBJ2-5
CARSLRGGETQYF
TGTGCCAGAAGCTTACGGGGTGGAGAGACCCAGTACTTC
>TRBV12-5|14|TRBD1|NA|TRBJ1-2
CASGLGGTAYGYTF
TGTGCTAGTGGTTTGGGCGGGACAGCCTATGGCTACACCTTC
>TRBV18|16|NA|NA|TRBJ1-3
CASSSAQGVSGNTIYF
TGTGCCAGCTCATCCGCGCAGGGTGTCTCTGGAAACACCATATATTTT
>TRBV27|14|NA|NA|TRBJ1-6
CASSLWARNSPLHF
TGTGCCAGCAGTTTATGGGCCAGGAATTCACCCCTCCACTTT
>TRBV28|13|TRBD2|NA|TRBJ2-7
CASRTGGRYEQYF
TGTGCCAGCCGGACGGGAGGGCGGTACGAGCAGTACTTC
>TRBV25-1|16|TRBD1|NA|TRBJ2-3
CASSSPKGQGTDTQYF
TGTGCCAGCAGTTCCCCGAAGGGACAGGGGACAGATACGCAGTATTTT
>TRBV7-2|13|NA|NA|TRBJ2-3
CASSFRSPDTQYF
TGTGCCAGCAGCTTTCGGAGCCCTGATACGCAGTATTTT
>TRBV27|16|TRBD2|NA|TRBJ2-2
CASSLISGGNTGELFF
TGTGCCAGCAGTTTGATTAGCGGGGGAAACACCGGGGAGCTGTTTTTT
>TRBV11-2|15|TRBD1|NA|TRBJ2-7
CASSLSGTGSYEQYF
TGTGCCAGCAGCCTTTCCGGGACAGGGTCTTACGAGCAGTACTTC
>TRBV27|16|TRBD1|NA|TRBJ1-5
CASSFISDRVNQPQHF
TGTGCCAGCAGTTTCATCTCGGACAGGGTGAATCAGCCCCAGCATTTT